The source of this TCR beta chain is a study of persistence of HIV-infected CD4 T cells (TCRdb year 2020). In terms of the full investigation: The study isolated CMV- and HIV-1 Gag-responding CD4+ T cells from ART-treated individuals to examine antigen-driven clonal expansion of HIV-1-infected cells. Suppressive ART had been received by participants for a median of roughly eight years. Peripheral blood samples of up to about 180 mL were taken at multiple time points, with the exception of two participants who underwent leukapheresis at a single time point. Proviral sequencing was used to assess clonality among infected cells, whereas TCRbeta sequencing gauged the clonality of all cells within each sorted population. In the cross-participant TCR cluster analysis, 8 participants were included for CMV and more than five participants were included for Gag.

This specimen's treatment or condition label, per the study, means: suppressive antiretroviral therapy. Cells were stimulated with a pool of overlapping HIV-1 Gag 15-mer peptides at 0.95 to 1 ug per peptide per mL. Nonresponding CD40L-negative CD69-negative CD45RO-high memory CD4+ T cells were sorted as memory populations depleted of antigen-responding cells. Participants were HIV-1-infected adults who started suppressive ART during chronic infection. Plasma HIV-1 RNA had been undetectable (below 50 copies/mL) in participants for at least 4 years. To be included, a participant needed positive CMV serology and a CD4+ T cell count above 400 cells/uL. Before stimulation, PBMCs were isolated using density centrifugation and then depleted of CD8+ T cells. CD8-depleted PBMCs were stimulated for 15 to 20 hours with anti-CD28/CD49d costimulation, CD40-blocking antibody and enfuvirtide to prevent new infections. Cells were sorted on a Beckman Coulter MoFlo Legacy or XDP sorter, with propidium iodide excluding dead cells. Genomic DNA was extracted using the QIAamp DNA Mini Kit for samples with more than one million cells and using the Quick-DNA Microprep Kit for all other samples.

This clone is described as medium-sized (0.01 to 0.1%). Its antigen is still unknown. Within one base of it there is no much larger clone, and no base qualities were kept. TCRbeta repertoires were sequenced from genomic DNA with the immunoSEQ hsTCRB assay version 4 in survey mode. Genomic DNA was diluted to 10 ng/uL, using up to 1 ug per sample for TCRbeta sequencing. Under the source paper's analysis protocol: TCRbeta data were analyzed in ImmunoSeq Analyzer 3.0, with diversity computed on productive nucleotide rearrangements. Using the Immunarch R package, lower-bound TCR diversity was estimated with the improved Chao index and clonality was estimated with the Gini coefficient. Different nucleotide rearrangements encoding the same CDR3beta amino acid sequence were counted as distinct clonotypes. TCRbeta sequences significantly enriched in antigen-responding cells relative to anti-CD3/anti-CD28-activated cells were identified by differential abundance analysis. GLIPH2 clustered TCRs by predicted peptide-MHC specificity, both within individual participants and across merged participant data sets. The table was pulled from immuneACCESS by TCRdb, which kept in-frame rearrangements only. Such tables lose some clones; where checked, under half of the loss comes from unresolved V genes, and the rest has no known cause. Clone size and the V and J calls come from that table; the DNA yielded D and trimming. The sample table records about 40,000 clones; around 78% of these occur just once. The ten largest clonotypes hold 12% to 15% of the sample.

Trimming at the junction amounts to 2 bases on V and 1 base on J, and the germline ends lie 5 bases apart. The CDR3 spans 13 residues, from the cysteine through the phenylalanine. The read is trimmed to its CDR3 DNA, 39 bases read in frame from base 1. CDR1 KGHSH and CDR2 LQKENI are derived from the germline V gene. Results and caveats for the whole study, not just this receptor: Significantly lower TCRbeta richness was observed in CMV- and Gag-responding cells than in anti-CD3/anti-CD28-responding cells, and higher oligoclonality was observed in CMV-responding cells than in CD3/CD28-stimulated and Gag-responding cells. Bulk TCR analyses could not be limited to the rare CMV-responding cells that actually contained HIV-1 proviruses. Degenerate expanded CDR3beta sequences were enriched in antigen-responding cells, suggesting convergent selection of CD4+ responses to CMV and Gag. The study involved few individuals and tested only a limited range of antigens. Within the same sorted populations, how oligoclonal the TCRs were correlated with how oligoclonal the proviruses were.

The source material was CD4+ T cells sorted from PBMCs after roughly 18-hour stimulation, sampled from a patient who received antiretroviral therapy. The cell subset or site label for this specimen denotes: CD40L-CD69- CD45RO-high memory CD4 T cells not responding to Gag peptides. This chain is built from TRBV18 and TRBJ1-2; a confident D gene designation cannot be given. The TCR originated in an adult man with HIV who was CMV-seropositive. The CDR3 protein sequence reads: CASSPGFNYGYTF. The DNA sequence is given as TGTGCCAGCTCACCAGGTTTTAACTATGGCTACACCTTC.